This T cell receptor beta chain was sequenced in a study of blood T cell repertoires in COVID-19. Background on the study: Sites across the United States, Italy and Spain contributed samples from acute and convalescent COVID-19. The analysed material was cDNA or gDNA that came from T cells, B-cell-depleted T cells, or PBMCs.

Original processing notes: Nucleated cell counts were estimated from reference gene primer amplification. Measured with immunoSEQ multiplex PCR; TCRdb has only the in-frame clones, and not every one. The V and J calls and clone size were taken over from that table, and D and trimming were inferred from the DNA. The sample contains roughly 92,000 clones, about 89% of which appear only once. The V end lost 3 bases, the J end lost 4 bases, and 13 bases lay between the germline ends. From germline, CDR1 is KGHSH and CDR2 LQKENI. The CDR3 consists of 15 residues. The chain employs TRBV18 and TRBJ2-1, with D perhaps matching TRBD2 (6 bases). What was sequenced was peripheral blood. The clonotype comes from a middle-aged man with acute or convalescent COVID-19. CDR3 nucleotides: TGTGCCAGCTCACCGTCCGCGGGAACTTACAATGAGCAGTTCTTC. Its translation: CASSPSAGTYNEQFF.